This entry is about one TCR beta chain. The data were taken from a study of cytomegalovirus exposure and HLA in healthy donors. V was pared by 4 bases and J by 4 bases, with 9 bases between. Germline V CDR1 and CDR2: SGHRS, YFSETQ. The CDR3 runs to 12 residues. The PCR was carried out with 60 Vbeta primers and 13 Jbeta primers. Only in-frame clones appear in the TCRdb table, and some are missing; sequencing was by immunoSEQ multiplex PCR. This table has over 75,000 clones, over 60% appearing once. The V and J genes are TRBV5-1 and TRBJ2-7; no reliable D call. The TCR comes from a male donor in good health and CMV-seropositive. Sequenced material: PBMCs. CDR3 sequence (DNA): TGCGCCAGCAGCCTCGACACGTACGAGCAGTACTTC. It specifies CASSLDTYEQYF.